The clone carrying this T cell receptor beta chain was found once. CDR3 length: 19 residues. Germline V gene data show CDR1 as SGHVS and CDR2 as FQNEAQ. V was pared by 0 bases and J by 0 bases, with 4 bases of the junction left unmatched. The data originate from a study of shared clonotypes between healthy human individuals. Generated by immunoSEQ multiplex PCR, the TCRdb table keeps only in-frame clones and is missing some. The sample has some 2 million clones; roughly 94% are singletons. Positively selected for CCR7, the CD45RO-negative cells used as naive CD8 cells excluded terminally differentiated effector memory CD45RA+ cells.

The origin of this receptor is a man aged 18 to 29 in good health. V gene TRBV7-8 combines with J gene TRBJ2-6, with 11 bases aligning to TRBD2. The sample was naive CD8+ T cells sorted from blood. CDR3 protein: CASSLALAGAISGANVLTF. Here the CDR3 DNA reads TGTGCCAGCAGCTTAGCACTAGCGGGAGCCATCTCTGGGGCCAACGTCCTGACTTTC.